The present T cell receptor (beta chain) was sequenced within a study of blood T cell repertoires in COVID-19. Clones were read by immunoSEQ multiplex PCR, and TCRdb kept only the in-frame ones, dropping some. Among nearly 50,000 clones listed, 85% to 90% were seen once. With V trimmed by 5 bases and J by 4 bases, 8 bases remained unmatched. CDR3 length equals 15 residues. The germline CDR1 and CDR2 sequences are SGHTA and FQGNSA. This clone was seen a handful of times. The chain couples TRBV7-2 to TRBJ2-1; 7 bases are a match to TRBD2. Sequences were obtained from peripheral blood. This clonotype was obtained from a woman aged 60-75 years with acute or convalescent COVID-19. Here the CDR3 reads CASSILATPYNEQFF. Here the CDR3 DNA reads TGTGCCAGCAGCATACTAGCGACACCTTACAATGAGCAGTTCTTC. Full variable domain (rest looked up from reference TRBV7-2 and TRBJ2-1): GAGVSQSPSNKVTEKGKDVELRCDPISGHTALYWYRQSLGQGLEFLIYFQGNSAPDKSGLPSDRFSAERTGGSVSTLTIQRTQQEDSAVYLCASSILATPYNEQFFGPGTRLTVL.